A selection of T cell receptor beta chains follows, all from one sample in a study of shared clonotypes between healthy human individuals. Some clones are missing from TCRdb's copy, which holds only in-frame ones; the method was immunoSEQ multiplex PCR. The data show 600,000 to 750,000 clones, 55% to 80% seen once. Sample: memory CD4+ T cells sorted from blood. These receptor sequences come from a woman aged 25-40 years in good health. Both conserved end residues are part of each CDR3. The order of the fields is clone size, D gene, V gene, J gene, CDR3 DNA, CDR3 protein. The D gene is left open where the match is weak. Only part of the rows carry a size: once, few, many, or a class if the clone is expanded.

clone size: few
D gene: .
V gene: TRBV4-2
J gene: TRBJ1-4
CDR3 DNA: TGTGCCAGCAGCCAGGGGGGTGGAGAAAAACTGTTTTTT
CDR3 protein: CASSQGGGEKLFF

clone size: few
D gene: TRBD1
V gene: TRBV7-3
J gene: TRBJ1-1
CDR3 DNA: TGTGCCAGCTCTAGTCAGGGGGGCACTGAAGCTTTCTTT
CDR3 protein: CASSSQGGTEAFF

clone size: .
D gene: .
V gene: TRBV28
J gene: TRBJ1-3
CDR3 DNA: TGTGCCAGCAGTTTTGGACGAAACACCATATATTTT
CDR3 protein: CASSFGRNTIYF

clone size: .
D gene: TRBD2
V gene: TRBV2
J gene: TRBJ2-5
CDR3 DNA: TGTGCCAGCAGTGAAGATGAGCGGGAGGGCCCATGGGAGACCCAGTACTTC
CDR3 protein: CASSEDEREGPWETQYF

clone size: few
D gene: TRBD1
V gene: TRBV20-1
J gene: TRBJ2-7
CDR3 DNA: TGCAGTGCTAAGGGGGCCGACGAGCAGTACTTC
CDR3 protein: CSAKGADEQYF

clone size: few
D gene: .
V gene: TRBV5-1
J gene: TRBJ2-1
CDR3 DNA: TGCGCCAGCAGCTTGGCCAGCGGCGGGTACAATGAGCAGTTCTTC
CDR3 protein: CASSLASGGYNEQFF

clone size: once
D gene: TRBD1
V gene: TRBV6-5
J gene: TRBJ2-3
CDR3 DNA: TGTGCCAGCAGTTACTCGGGACAGTTGTCCACAGATACGCAGTATTTT
CDR3 protein: CASSYSGQLSTDTQYF

clone size: few
D gene: .
V gene: TRBV27
J gene: TRBJ1-2
CDR3 DNA: TGTGCCAGCAGTTGGGACGGACCCCTGGGAAGTGGCTACACCTTC
CDR3 protein: CASSWDGPLGSGYTF

clone size: .
D gene: .
V gene: TRBV18
J gene: TRBJ2-1
CDR3 DNA: TGTGCCAGCTCCCAAGCTAGCGTGCGCTACAATGAGCAGTTCTTC
CDR3 protein: CASSQASVRYNEQFF

clone size: .
D gene: .
V gene: TRBV7-3
J gene: TRBJ2-2
CDR3 DNA: TGTGCCAGCAGCTTATCCGGGACCAACACCGGGGAGCTGTTTTTT
CDR3 protein: CASSLSGTNTGELFF

clone size: .
D gene: .
V gene: TRBV5-1
J gene: TRBJ2-1
CDR3 DNA: TGCGCCAGCAGCTTATACCGTAATGAGCAGTTCTTC
CDR3 protein: CASSLYRNEQFF

clone size: .
D gene: .
V gene: TRBV27
J gene: TRBJ1-2
CDR3 DNA: TGTGCCAGCAGTTTATCAGGGGCGGGTAACTATGGCTACACCTTC
CDR3 protein: CASSLSGAGNYGYTF

clone size: .
D gene: .
V gene: TRBV29-1
J gene: TRBJ1-2
CDR3 DNA: TGCAGCGTGTGGGCACAGGGACTCTGGGGCTACACCTTC
CDR3 protein: CSVWAQGLWGYTF

clone size: .
D gene: .
V gene: TRBV5-5
J gene: TRBJ2-5
CDR3 DNA: TGTGCCAGCAGCTTGGAGCAGGGGATAGAAGAGACCCAGTACTTC
CDR3 protein: CASSLEQGIEETQYF

clone size: few
D gene: .
V gene: TRBV5-1
J gene: TRBJ2-1
CDR3 DNA: TGCGCCAGCAGCTTGTCTAGTGCGGGGTACAATGAGCAGTTCTTC
CDR3 protein: CASSLSSAGYNEQFF

clone size: .
D gene: TRBD1
V gene: TRBV19
J gene: TRBJ1-1
CDR3 DNA: TGTGCCAGTAGTGGTTCCGGGACAGCGAACACTGAAGCTTTCTTT
CDR3 protein: CASSGSGTANTEAFF

clone size: .
D gene: .
V gene: TRBV5-1
J gene: TRBJ2-5
CDR3 DNA: TGCGCCAGCAGCTTGGGTGCCCTAGGGAGGGAGACCCAGTACTTC
CDR3 protein: CASSLGALGRETQYF

clone size: .
D gene: .
V gene: TRBV11-3
J gene: TRBJ2-3
CDR3 DNA: TGTGCCAGCAGCTTAGGTGAAGGGACCACAGATACGCAGTATTTT
CDR3 protein: CASSLGEGTTDTQYF

clone size: .
D gene: TRBD2
V gene: TRBV2
J gene: TRBJ2-7
CDR3 DNA: TGTGCCAGCAGTGGGAAGCGGGAGGGGGACGAGCAGTACTTC
CDR3 protein: CASSGKREGDEQYF

clone size: .
D gene: TRBD1
V gene: TRBV5-1
J gene: TRBJ2-6
CDR3 DNA: TGCGCCAGCAGCTTTAGGGGACAGGGGGCAACTGGGGCCAACGTCCTGACTTTC
CDR3 protein: CASSFRGQGATGANVLTF

clone size: .
D gene: TRBD1
V gene: TRBV11-1
J gene: TRBJ2-7
CDR3 DNA: TGTGCCAGCAGCTTAGGCAGGGGGCACGAGCAGTACTTC
CDR3 protein: CASSLGRGHEQYF

clone size: .
D gene: .
V gene: TRBV28
J gene: TRBJ1-2
CDR3 DNA: TGTGCCAGCAGTGAACGAAGGGCTGCCTATGGCTACACCTTC
CDR3 protein: CASSERRAAYGYTF

clone size: .
D gene: TRBD2
V gene: TRBV19
J gene: TRBJ2-5
CDR3 DNA: TGTGCCAGTAAACTAGCGGGAGAAGCGGAGACCCAGTACTTC
CDR3 protein: CASKLAGEAETQYF

clone size: .
D gene: .
V gene: TRBV19
J gene: TRBJ1-3
CDR3 DNA: TGTGCCAGTAGTATGGGGCGGAGAAGCTCTGGAAACACCATATATTTT
CDR3 protein: CASSMGRRSSGNTIYF

clone size: .
D gene: TRBD1
V gene: TRBV28
J gene: TRBJ1-2
CDR3 DNA: TGTGCCAGCAGTTGGGGACAGGGAGGTGGCTACACCTTC
CDR3 protein: CASSWGQGGGYTF

clone size: .
D gene: .
V gene: TRBV6-6
J gene: TRBJ2-5
CDR3 DNA: TGTGCCAGCAGTATAGGGTCGGGGGCCCAAGAGACCCAGTACTTC
CDR3 protein: CASSIGSGAQETQYF

clone size: .
D gene: TRBD1
V gene: TRBV28
J gene: TRBJ1-3
CDR3 DNA: TGTGCCAGCAGATCTCAGGGGGAGTCTGACACCATATATTTT
CDR3 protein: CASRSQGESDTIYF

clone size: .
D gene: .
V gene: TRBV7-2
J gene: TRBJ2-7
CDR3 DNA: TGTGCCAGCAGCCCCTCTGGGGCCAACTACGAGCAGTACTTC
CDR3 protein: CASSPSGANYEQYF

clone size: many
D gene: .
V gene: TRBV6-1
J gene: TRBJ2-2
CDR3 DNA: TGTGCCAGCAGAGTGACGTCCACCGGGGAGCTGTTTTTT
CDR3 protein: CASRVTSTGELFF

clone size: .
D gene: .
V gene: TRBV27
J gene: TRBJ1-2
CDR3 DNA: TGTGCCAGCAGTTCGGACCTGGGCTATGGCTACACCTTC
CDR3 protein: CASSSDLGYGYTF

clone size: .
D gene: TRBD2
V gene: TRBV11-2
J gene: TRBJ2-5
CDR3 DNA: TGTGCCAGCAGCCCCCGGGCTAGCGGGTACCAAGAGACCCAGTACTTC
CDR3 protein: CASSPRASGYQETQYF

clone size: .
D gene: .
V gene: TRBV5-4
J gene: TRBJ2-5
CDR3 DNA: TGTGCCAGCAGTGGCGCGGCTTTACCACAAGAGACCCAGTACTTC
CDR3 protein: CASSGAALPQETQYF

clone size: .
D gene: .
V gene: TRBV15
J gene: TRBJ2-7
CDR3 DNA: TGTGCCACCAGCAGAGGGAACAACTACGAGCAGTACTTC
CDR3 protein: CATSRGNNYEQYF

clone size: .
D gene: TRBD2
V gene: TRBV7-6
J gene: TRBJ2-1
CDR3 DNA: TGTGCCAGCAGCTTACTAGCGGGGGAGGGTGGTGAGCAGTTCTTC
CDR3 protein: CASSLLAGEGGEQFF

clone size: .
D gene: .
V gene: TRBV12-5
J gene: TRBJ2-6
CDR3 DNA: TGTGCTAGTGGTGGAGGGAGCACTGGGGCCAACGTCCTGACTTTC
CDR3 protein: CASGGGSTGANVLTF

clone size: .
D gene: .
V gene: TRBV19
J gene: TRBJ1-1
CDR3 DNA: TGTGCCAGTAACAAGGACAGCCTGAACACTGAAGCTTTCTTT
CDR3 protein: CASNKDSLNTEAFF

clone size: .
D gene: .
V gene: TRBV9
J gene: TRBJ1-4
CDR3 DNA: TGTGCCAGCAGCGGATTAAATACAGGTCTAGGTTCCAAACAAGGTGGTGAAAAACTGTTTTTT
CDR3 protein: CASSGLNTGLGSKQGGEKLFF